What follows are 7 T cell receptor beta chains derived from one specimen sequenced in a study of circulating CD8 cells and anti-PD-1 response in melanoma. Sorting of live CD3+CD8+TCRalphabeta+ cells by PD-1 and/or TIGIT gave four subsets. Each library started from roughly 15 ng of total RNA using the QIAseq Immune Repertoire TCR panel. TCRdb used MiXCR to reprocess the reads, holding one entry per CDR3 protein. The sample carries several hundred distinct CDR3 sequences, around an eighth recorded once. The sample in question was CD8+ T cells from PBMCs, obtained at baseline or after one month of anti-PD-1 therapy (not recorded which). The source is a human donor with melanoma.

In this sample, this clonotype is large. The chain carries TRBV9 and TRBJ2-1; 9 bases line up with TRBD1. V lost 1 base, J lost 5 bases, and 7 bases stayed unmatched. Germline V gives CDR1 SGDLS, CDR2 YYNGEE. The CDR3 contains 16 residues. The CDR3 bases are TGTGCCAGCAGCGTAAACCGGGACAGGGTGAACAATGAGCAGTTCTTC. Translating it yields CASSVNRDRVNNEQFF. Full variable domain (outside the CDR3, taken from reference TRBV9 and TRBJ2-1): DSGVTQTPKHLITATGQRVTLRCSPRSGDLSVYWYQQSLDQGLQFLIQYYNGEERAKGNILERFSAQQFPDLHSELNLSSLELGDSALYFCASSVNRDRVNNEQFFGPGTRLTVL.

This clonotype is judged large. The chain has TRBV4-1 and TRBJ2-1; TRBD2 is a possible D gene (7 bases). This CDR3 spans 18 amino acids. The V gene lost 4 bases and the J gene lost 2 bases, with 21 bases spanning the gap. CDR1 MGHRA and CDR2 YSYEKL come from the germline V gene. The CDR3 DNA reads TGCGCCAGCAGCCCCCAGGGGAGGGGGGACGGGGCCTACAATGAGCAGTTCTTC. The encoded protein is CASSPQGRGDGAYNEQFF.

By sample fraction, this clonotype is large. The chain uses TRBV19 and TRBJ2-1; maybe TRBD1 (5 bases). The CDR3 is 14 amino acids. Trimming shortened V by 5 bases and J by 2 bases, and 10 bases separated the two germline ends. Looked up from germline, CDR1 is LNHDA and CDR2 is SQIVND (reference sequence). CDR3 in amino acids: CASSGQGTYNEQFF. CDR3 sequence (DNA): TGTGCCAGTAGTGGGCAGGGCACCTACAATGAGCAGTTCTTC.

This clonotype is categorized as large. This CDR3 reads CASSLATGVGQPQHF. The CDR3 region has the DNA TGTGCCAGCAGTTTAGCGACAGGGGTCGGTCAGCCCCAGCATTTT. V and J are TRBV27 and TRBJ1-5, with 8 nucleotides matching TRBD1. The CDR3 consists of 15 residues. After removal of 2 bases from V and 6 bases from J, the junction contained 6 bases not matched to a gene. The germline V gene encodes CDR1 MNHEY and CDR2 SMNVEV (reference sequence).

This clonotype rates as large. This chain links TRBV7-2 with TRBJ2-7, with D possibly being TRBD1 (6 bases). CDR1 and CDR2 (germline): SGHTA, FQGNSA. The CDR3 consists of 15 residues. V was clipped by 1 base and J by 0 bases, with 10 bases between them. The CDR3 loop is CASSLGQGSSYEQYF. For the CDR3, the DNA is TGTGCCAGCAGCTTAGGCCAGGGGAGCTCCTACGAGCAGTACTTC.

This chain joins TRBV25-1 and TRBJ2-7; a weak D match, TRBD2 (5 bases). V was pared by 5 bases and J by 5 bases, with 16 bases between. Germline loops: CDR1 MGHDK, CDR2 SYGVNS. This CDR3 is built from 14 residues. The CDR3 reads CASSSRRGNNEQYF. In DNA form, the CDR3 reads TGTGCCAGCAGTTCAAGGAGAGGGAACAACGAGCAGTACTTC.

Judged by abundance, this clonotype is large (0.1 to 1%). This sequence joins TRBV6-2 or TRBV6-3 and TRBJ1-5, with TRBD1 as a possible D gene (6 bases). The germline V gene has CDR1 MNHEY and CDR2 SVGEGT. Trimming stripped 4 bases from V and 1 base from J, with 8 bases between. This CDR3 comprises 14 residues. CDR3 nucleotide sequence: TGTGCCAGCAGTTTCGGACAGAGCAATCAGCCCCAGCATTTT. Translating it yields CASSFGQSNQPQHF.